Sequencing of this TCR beta chain was carried out in a study of blood T cell repertoires in COVID-19. Sequenced by immunoSEQ multiplex PCR; TCRdb stores in-frame clones only, minus some. The sample shows 150,000 to 200,000 clones, 70% to 90% of them seen only once. The CDR3 spans 14 residues. Per the germline V gene, CDR1 is LGHNT and CDR2 is FRNRAP. Deletions cut 3 bases from V and 5 bases from J, with 13 bases between. The chain links TRBV12-5 to TRBJ2-5; D possibly corresponds to TRBD1 (5 bases). This TCR derives from a man aged 40-50 years with active or convalescent COVID-19. The sample consisted of peripheral blood. CDR3 in amino acids: CASGFWGVAETQYF. For the CDR3, the DNA is TGTGCTAGTGGTTTTTGGGGCGTTGCTGAGACCCAGTACTTC.